The 18 T cell receptor beta chains reported below all come from one sample, sequenced in a study of glioma-infiltrating T cells after dendritic cell vaccination. The method was immunoSEQ multiplex PCR; TCRdb's version includes in-frame clones alone and lacks a portion of them. This sample carries 93,000 or so clones, more than 80% of them seen once, and the ten largest clones take 9.5% to 15%. The material sequenced was blood, taken before dendritic cell vaccination. These receptors came from a human donor with glioblastoma.

The V and J genes are TRBV7-6 and TRBJ1-4, with 10 bases matching TRBD1. With V trimmed by 6 bases and J by 6 bases, 10 bases remained unmatched. This CDR3 comprises 16 residues. The germline gives CDR1 SGHVS, CDR2 FNYEAQ. The CDR3 DNA sequence: TGTGCCAGCAGACAAGACAGGGGGCCCTCCTATGAAAAACTGTTTTTT. Encoded protein: CASRQDRGPSYEKLFF.

This clone was seen a few times. The chain couples TRBV7-6 to TRBJ1-1; tentatively, D is TRBD1 (6 bases). This CDR3 comprises 12 residues. The germline V gene has CDR1 SGHVS and CDR2 FNYEAQ. Trimming took 5 bases from V and 11 from J, leaving 15 bases between them. CDR3 sequence: CASSQGRGRAFF. The CDR3 nucleotides are TGTGCCAGCAGCCAGGGGAGGGGTAGGGCTTTCTTT.

The DNA of the CDR3 is TGCGCCAGCAGCCCGGGACTAGCGGGGGGCATAGATACGCAGTATTTT. Its protein product is CASSPGLAGGIDTQYF. The chain recombines TRBV4-1 with TRBJ2-3; 15 nucleotides agree with TRBD2. This CDR3 has 16 residues. The trim removed 4 bases at V and 5 bases at J, leaving 4 bases unmatched. CDR1 is MGHRA and CDR2 is YSYEKL in the germline V gene.

In its sample, this clone was seen a few times. V and J are TRBV9 and TRBJ2-1, with D perhaps TRBD2 (6 bases). CDR3 length: 15 amino acids. Germline CDR1 reads SGDLS; CDR2 reads YYNGEE. V was clipped by 4 bases and J by 4 bases, with 15 bases between them. The CDR3 DNA follows: TGTGCCAGCAGCTCTGGGGGGAATTCATACAATGAGCAGTTCTTC. Its protein is CASSSGGNSYNEQFF.

This chain links TRBV11-3 with TRBJ2-5; D perhaps matches TRBD1 (5 bases). Germline CDR1 is SGHNT and CDR2 is YENEEA. This CDR3 has 13 amino acids. V lost 3 bases and J lost 7, with 12 bases in between. CDR3 sequence (DNA): TGTGCCAGCAGCTTTAGTAGGGGCGCGACCCAGTACTTC. Amino acid sequence: CASSFSRGATQYF.

V gene TRBV5-1 combines with J gene TRBJ1-1, with D possibly TRBD1 on 5 matching bases. The CDR3 sequence is 14 residues long. The ends were cut back, 4 bases at V and 4 bases at J, with 14 bases in the middle. Per the germline V gene, CDR1 is SGHRS and CDR2 is YFSETQ. The CDR3 protein is CASSLKWGGTEAFF. The CDR3 DNA follows: TGCGCCAGCAGCCTCAAGTGGGGGGGCACTGAAGCTTTCTTT.

The rearrangement uses TRBV19 and TRBJ1-1; maybe TRBD1 (5 bases). The V end lost 8 bases, the J end lost 1 base, and 20 bases lay between the germline ends. Germline lookup yields CDR1 LNHDA and CDR2 SQIVND (reference sequence). The CDR3 is 16 residues long. The CDR3 DNA reads TGTGCCAGTTCACTCCGGGACGGGAGTCCGAACACTGAAGCTTTCTTT. Protein product: CASSLRDGSPNTEAFF.

The chain uses TRBV20-1 and TRBJ1-6; tentatively, D is TRBD1 (5 bases). This CDR3 comprises 10 residues. Germline values: CDR1 DFQATT, CDR2 SNEGSKA (reference sequence). The CDR3 nucleotides are TGCAGCGCGGGGGGTTCACCCCTCCACTTT. Translation: CSAGGSPLHF.

This clone is a singleton in its sample. The CDR3, as DNA: TGCGCCAGCAGCTCTTACCGGGACAAGCTTAGCAATCAGCCCCAGCATTTT. It codes for CASSSYRDKLSNQPQHF. The chain is built from TRBV4-1 and TRBJ1-5; maybe TRBD1 (6 bases). CDR3 length: 17 residues. Germline CDR1 reads MGHRA; CDR2 reads YSYEKL. Trimming took off 5 bases at V and 0 bases at J, with 17 bases between the two ends.

The rearrangement uses TRBV7-2 and TRBJ2-1, with D possibly being TRBD2 (5 bases). The germline V and J ends were trimmed by 5 bases and 9 bases, with 14 bases remaining between them. The CDR3 runs to 13 residues. Germline CDR1 reads SGHTA; CDR2 reads FQGNSA. CDR3 DNA: TGTGCCAGCAGCCAGGACCGGGAAAGTGAGCAGTTCTTC. Its protein is CASSQDRESEQFF. Supplemented by reference TRBV7-2 and TRBJ2-1, the full variable domain reads GAGVSQSPSNKVTEKGKDVELRCDPISGHTALYWYRQSLGQGLEFLIYFQGNSAPDKSGLPSDRFSAERTGGSVSTLTIQRTQQEDSAVYLCASSQDRESEQFFGPGTRLTVL.

The genes are TRBV2 and TRBJ2-7, with D hard to call. CDR3 size: 11 residues. V was pared by 7 bases and J by 4 bases, with 8 bases between. Germline V gives CDR1 SNHLY, CDR2 FYNNEI. The CDR3 loop reads CASIFNYEQYF. The CDR3 nucleotides read TGTGCCAGCATATTTAATTACGAGCAGTACTTC.

This rearrangement joins TRBV7-2 to TRBJ1-6; TRBD1 might be the D (6 bases). Germline CDR1 reads SGHTA; CDR2 reads FQGNSA. The CDR3 runs to 17 residues. V dropped 2 bases and J dropped 7 bases, with 18 bases sitting between them. The DNA of the CDR3 is TGTGCCAGCAGCTTACCAACAGGGATAAGGGGAAATTCACCCCTCCACTTT. This sequence encodes CASSLPTGIRGNSPLHF.

This clone was seen only once. The V gene is TRBV11-2, the J gene TRBJ2-5; perhaps TRBD2 as D (5 bases). The DNA end favors TRBJ2-7, so the J call may be wrong. Germline V gives CDR1 SGHAT, CDR2 FQNNGV. This CDR3 has 14 residues. The CDR3 sequence: CASSPVGRAYEQYF. In nucleotides, the CDR3 is TGTGCCAGCAGCCCCGTGGGGAGAGCCTACGAGCAGTACTTC.

The chain couples TRBV7-9 to TRBJ2-5, with 9 bases identical to TRBD2. The germline V gene has CDR1 SEHNR and CDR2 FQNEAQ (reference sequence). With 2 bases clipped from V and 5 bases from J, the junction kept 12 bases outside the gene matches. CDR3 length: 17 residues. The CDR3 nucleotides read TGTGCCAGCAGCTTACGGGGAAGCGGGGGGCTCTGGGAGACCCAGTACTTC. Protein sequence: CASSLRGSGGLWETQYF.

The rearrangement uses TRBV19 and TRBJ2-1; D is possibly TRBD1 (5 bases). The CDR3 covers 14 residues. V was shortened by 3 bases and J by 5 bases, with 11 bases between the two germline ends. Germline-derived CDR1 and CDR2 are LNHDA and SQIVND (reference sequence). CDR3 sequence: CASSISGMDNEQFF. The CDR3 DNA sequence: TGTGCCAGTAGTATCTCAGGGATGGACAATGAGCAGTTCTTC.

This clone was seen a few times. This chain's CDR3 is CAISESGSAPGYEQYF. In DNA, the CDR3 is TGTGCCATCAGTGAGTCGGGGAGCGCCCCAGGTTACGAGCAGTACTTC. The chain employs TRBV10-3 and TRBJ2-7; D may be TRBD2 (5 bases). The V and J ends lost 0 bases and 4 bases respectively, with 16 bases between them. The CDR3 length is 16 residues. The germline V gene has CDR1 ENHRY and CDR2 SYGVKD.

V gene TRBV6-1 combines with J gene TRBJ2-1, with a weak D call TRBD1 (6 bases). The V gene lost 7 bases and the J gene lost 13 bases, with 14 bases spanning the gap. The germline V gene encodes CDR1 MNHNS and CDR2 SASEGT. This CDR3 spans 11 amino acids. The CDR3 sequence: CASNGRGDQFF. The CDR3 DNA reads as TGTGCCAGCAACGGCAGGGGAGATCAGTTCTTC.

This sequence joins TRBV25-1 and TRBJ1-1, with D possibly being TRBD1 (5 bases). Per the germline V gene, CDR1 is MGHDK and CDR2 is SYGVNS. This CDR3 is 13 amino acids long. The V and J ends lost 6 bases and 5 bases respectively, with 13 bases between them. CDR3 in amino acids: CASRRGPGTEAFF. As DNA, the CDR3 is TGTGCCAGCAGGCGGGGCCCGGGGACTGAAGCTTTCTTT.